These T cell receptor beta chains were read from a single sample in a study of OX40 agonist ivuxolimab in advanced cancers. Method: immunoSEQ multiplex PCR; TCRdb's copy keeps in-frame clones and lacks some. This sample has 77,000 or so clones, with 89% found just once. The source material was CD4+ or CD8+ T cells sorted from blood, sampled in a trial of the OX40 agonist ivuxolimab. All receptors come from an adult with an advanced solid tumor such as melanoma, head and neck, liver or kidney cancer. The conserved cysteine and the conserved F or W are not part of the CDR3 here.

TRBV6-1	TRBJ1-2	ASSKGQLYGYT
TRBV6-6	TRBJ2-7	ASSLSGGQGARLY
TRBV6-5	TRBJ1-5	ASSYSWGAGQPQH
TRBV4-2	TRBJ2-4	ASSQQGPKNIQY
TRBV19	TRBJ1-3	ASSVRSSTGNTIY
TRBV5-1	TRBJ2-6	ATSTSPSSGANVLT
TRBV6-4	TRBJ2-3	ASSESVSTDTQY
TRBV6-6	TRBJ2-7	ASTSSRDRLGEQY
TRBV5-1	TRBJ2-7	ASSLGALGVSYEQY
TRBV5-1	TRBJ1-1	ASRAGEWVNTEAF
TRBV7-2	TRBJ2-7	ASSLMIGGNYEQY
TRBV28	TRBJ1-6	ASKQGHNSPLH
TRBV28	TRBJ1-2	ASTQGGGYGYT
TRBV7-2	TRBJ2-4	ASSWGGISDIQY
TRBV11-2	TRBJ1-6	ASSSQFNSPLH
TRBV7-2	TRBJ1-3	ASSTRVGRSIY
TRBV6-5	TRBJ2-5	ASSYRQAQETQY
TRBV27	TRBJ1-2	ASSDYRGLNGYT
TRBV4-1	TRBJ2-5	ASSQSEGGWETQY
TRBV28	TRBJ2-1	ASSPSIAGGGEQF